The 32 T cell receptor beta chains listed next were all sequenced from one sample in a study of T cell responses to AZD1222 COVID-19 vaccine. The repertoire was sequenced with immunoSEQ multiplex PCR; TCRdb's copy has only in-frame clones and lacks some. The sample has approximately 120,000 clones; roughly 90% are singletons. The sample here was peripheral blood, taken on day 0 of AZD1222 vaccination. These receptors were taken from an adult in good health.

The chain recombines TRBV14 with TRBJ1-3, with D possibly being TRBD1 (6 bases). V dropped 1 base and J dropped 9 bases, with 13 bases sitting between them. The CDR3 has 14 amino acids. Germline-derived CDR1 and CDR2 are SGHDN and FVKESK. The CDR3 DNA reads TGTGCCAGCAGCCAAGCAGGGGCTGTAAGCACCATATATTTT. Its protein product is CASSQAGAVSTIYF.

The chain is built from TRBV2 and TRBJ1-4; D might be TRBD1 (6 bases). The ends were cut back, 6 bases at V and 3 bases at J, with 11 bases in the middle. The CDR3 runs 14 residues. Per the germline V gene, CDR1 is SNHLY and CDR2 is FYNNEI. The CDR3 loop reads CASSDRRSNEKLFF. The CDR3 DNA reads as TGTGCCAGCAGCGACAGGCGGTCTAATGAAAAACTGTTTTTT.

The CDR3 region is CASTNGGRNYGYTF. DNA of the CDR3: TGTGCCAGTACCAACGGGGGTAGAAACTATGGCTACACCTTC. The J gene is TRBJ1-2, the V gene TRBV19, with D possibly matching TRBD1 (5 bases). Germline V gene lookup returns CDR1 LNHDA and CDR2 SQIVND (reference sequence). The CDR3 extends over 14 amino acids. The V gene lost 7 bases and the J gene lost 2 bases, with 14 bases spanning the gap. Full variable domain (remainder filled in from reference TRBV19 and TRBJ1-2): DGGITQSPKYLFRKEGQNVTLSCEQNLNHDAMYWYRQDPGQGLRLIYYSQIVNDFQKGDIAEGYSVSREKKESFPLTVTSAQKNPTAFYLCASTNGGRNYGYTFGSGTRLTVV.

This clone was found once. The V gene is TRBV18, the J gene TRBJ1-4; D is unresolved. Germline CDR1 KGHSH, CDR2 LQKENI. This CDR3 is built from 14 residues. V was clipped by 3 bases and J by 5 bases, with 10 bases between them. CDR3 sequence: CASSPAGVNEKLFF. Here the CDR3 DNA reads TGTGCCAGCTCACCCGCTGGGGTAAATGAAAAACTGTTTTTT.

This chain connects TRBV18 to TRBJ1-5; 9 positions agree with TRBD1. The germline CDR1 and CDR2 sequences are KGHSH and LQKENI. V lost 3 bases, J lost 10 bases, and 13 bases stayed unmatched. CDR3 length equals 16 residues. The CDR3 reads CASSPEGQGNSSPQHF. The CDR3 DNA reads as TGTGCCAGCTCACCGGAGGGACAGGGAAATAGCAGCCCCCAGCATTTT.

V usage is TRBV9 and J usage is TRBJ2-7, with unresolved D. CDR1 and CDR2 from the germline V gene are SGDLS and YYNGEE. This CDR3 comprises 16 residues. V was cut by 0 bases and J by 2 bases, with 15 bases left in between. The CDR3 region is CASSVASDPPTYEQYF. The CDR3 DNA reads as TGTGCCAGCAGCGTAGCTTCGGATCCTCCCACCTACGAGCAGTACTTC.

The V gene is TRBV2, the J gene TRBJ2-7; D might be TRBD1 (6 bases). The CDR3 has 14 residues. The germline gives CDR1 SNHLY, CDR2 FYNNEI. V lost 7 bases to trimming and J lost 3 bases, with 16 bases between them. CDR3 coding DNA: TGTGCCAGCATGGGGGCTTTAGAAATCTACGAGCAGTACTTC. Amino acid sequence: CASMGALEIYEQYF. The full variable domain, its missing parts supplied by reference TRBV2 and TRBJ2-7, is EPEVTQTPSHQVTQMGQEVILRCVPISNHLYFYWYRQILGQKVEFLVSFYNNEISEKSEIFDDQFSVERPDGSNFTLKIRSTKLEDSAMYFCASMGALEIYEQYFGPGTRLTVT.

The chain links TRBV3-1 (or the pseudogene TRBV3-2) to TRBJ1-1; the D is unclear. Germline V gene sequence: CDR1 LGHDT, CDR2 YNNKEL (reference sequence). Deletions cut 2 bases from V and 0 bases from J, with 7 bases between. This CDR3 comprises 14 residues. CDR3 sequence reads: CASSQIDLNTEAFF. The CDR3 DNA follows: TGTGCCAGCAGCCAAATCGACCTGAACACTGAAGCTTTCTTT.

The V gene is TRBV3-1 (or the pseudogene TRBV3-2), the J gene TRBJ1-1; D possibly corresponds to TRBD1 (5 bases). The ends were cut back, 1 base at V and 8 bases at J, with 11 bases in the middle. This CDR3 region has 13 residues. CDR1 LGHDT and CDR2 YNNKEL come from the germline V gene (reference sequence). The CDR3 reads CASSQGGTGEAFF. CDR3 nucleotide sequence: TGTGCCAGCAGCCAAGGTGGGACGGGGGAAGCTTTCTTT.

The chain joins TRBV11-1 to TRBJ1-3; 8 bases align to TRBD1. The germline V gene encodes CDR1 SGHAT and CDR2 FQDESV (reference sequence). This CDR3 region has 14 residues. This CDR3 reads CAIQGASSGNTIYF. In DNA, the CDR3 is TGTGCAATCCAGGGGGCGAGCTCTGGAAACACCATATATTTT.

The chain employs TRBV7-3 and TRBJ2-6, with D perhaps TRBD1 (6 bases). The V end lost 0 bases, the J end lost 0 bases, and 12 bases lay between the germline ends. This CDR3 is 18 amino acids long. The germline V gene encodes CDR1 SGHTA and CDR2 FQGTGA. The CDR3 sequence: CASSLTAGADSGANVLTF. The CDR3 region has the DNA TGTGCCAGCAGCTTAACGGCAGGGGCAGACTCTGGGGCCAACGTCCTGACTTTC. Drawing the rest from reference TRBV7-3 and TRBJ2-6, the complete variable domain is GAGVSQTPSNKVTEKGKYVELRCDPISGHTALYWYRQSLGQGPEFLIYFQGTGAADDSGLPNDRFFAVRPEGSVSTLKIQRTERGDSAVYLCASSLTAGADSGANVLTFGAGSRLTVL.

The chain links TRBV4-3 to TRBJ2-1; the D gene is possibly TRBD2 (5 bases). CDR1 is LGHNA and CDR2 is YSLEER in the germline V gene. The CDR3 totals 13 residues. Deletions cut 3 bases from V and 7 bases from J, with 10 bases between. CDR3 protein: CASSQTLVNEQFF. The CDR3 nucleotides read TGCGCCAGCAGCCAGACACTAGTAAATGAGCAGTTCTTC.

This clone was seen just once. The chain joins TRBV19 to TRBJ2-2, with a weak D call TRBD2 (6 bases). In germline, CDR1 is LNHDA, CDR2 SQIVND (reference sequence). V gave up 5 bases and J gave up 6 bases, with 16 bases separating them. The CDR3 is 15 amino acids. The CDR3 bases are TGTGCCAGTAGTGGGGGACTCCAAGTAGCCGGGGAGCTGTTTTTT. Translated, it gives CASSGGLQVAGELFF.

This chain joins TRBV11-2 and TRBJ2-5; D might be TRBD2 (5 bases). The CDR3 covers 11 residues. Germline loops: CDR1 SGHAT, CDR2 FQNNGV. V gave up 5 bases and J gave up 6 bases, with 7 bases separating them. CDR3: CASSPGKTQYF. CDR3 sequence (DNA): TGTGCCAGCAGCCCGGGGAAGACCCAGTACTTC.

The V gene is TRBV2, the J gene TRBJ2-1, with D uncertain. Trimming took 4 bases from V and 5 from J, leaving 3 bases between them. Germline V lookup: CDR1 SNHLY, CDR2 FYNNEI. The CDR3 is 11 residues long. This chain's CDR3 is CASSVHNEQFF. As DNA, the CDR3 is TGTGCCAGCAGTGTTCACAATGAGCAGTTCTTC.

The chain is built from TRBV10-3 and TRBJ2-1, with TRBD2 matching over 10 bases. This CDR3 is 14 amino acids long. CDR1 is ENHRY and CDR2 is SYGVKD in the germline V gene. V lost 6 bases and J lost 8; bases outside the gene matches: 7. CDR3 DNA sequence: TGTGCCATCAGACCTAGCGGGAGTTTCTATGAGCAGTTCTTC. Encoded protein: CAIRPSGSFYEQFF.

J is TRBJ1-2 and V is TRBV5-5; D is unclear. There are 15 residues in the CDR3. V lost 0 bases, J lost 4 bases, and 13 bases lay in between. Germline CDR1 SGHKS, CDR2 YYEKEE (reference sequence). DNA of the CDR3: TGTGCCAGCAGCTTGGCAGCGGGCGTCGGCTATGGCTACACCTTC. It codes for CASSLAAGVGYGYTF.

The CDR3 region is CASGNNEQFF. The CDR3 region has the DNA TGTGCCAGCGGCAACAATGAGCAGTTCTTC. V is TRBV28 and J is TRBJ2-1; D is uncertain. This CDR3 has 10 residues. CDR1 is MDHEN, CDR2 SYDVKM, per germline. V was clipped by 8 bases and J by 5 bases, with 4 bases between them.

V usage is TRBV28 and J usage is TRBJ2-7; D is perhaps TRBD1 (5 bases). Germline loops: CDR1 MDHEN, CDR2 SYDVKM. V was trimmed by 8 bases and J by 3 bases, leaving 14 bases between them. The CDR3 runs to 13 residues. The CDR3 loop is CASRTGMGYEQYF. Written as DNA, the CDR3 is TGTGCCAGCCGAACAGGAATGGGCTACGAGCAGTACTTC.

The chain couples TRBV5-1 to TRBJ2-3, with a tentative D call TRBD1 (6 bases). CDR3 length: 14 amino acids. V dropped 5 bases and J dropped 1 base, with 11 bases sitting between them. In germline, CDR1 is SGHRS, CDR2 YFSETQ. CDR3 nucleotide sequence: TGCGCCAGCAGACAGGGTTTTGGCACAGATACGCAGTATTTT. Protein sequence: CASRQGFGTDTQYF.

The chain is built from TRBV18 and TRBJ2-2; D possibly corresponds to TRBD1 (5 bases). Between the trimmed V and J ends, which lost 2 bases and 5 bases, there was a span of 12 bases. This CDR3 spans 15 amino acids. Germline assignment: CDR1 KGHSH and CDR2 LQKENI. The CDR3 region has the DNA TGTGCCAGCTCACCAGGGGCCCCCGGGACCGGGGAGCTGTTTTTT. The encoded protein is CASSPGAPGTGELFF.

The chain uses TRBV19 and TRBJ1-5; D is unclear. The CDR3 contains 14 residues. V shed 8 bases and J shed 2 bases, with 13 bases lying between them. Looked up from germline, CDR1 is LNHDA and CDR2 is SQIVND (reference sequence). CDR3 loop: CASSLAGGNQPQHF. In nucleotides, the CDR3 is TGTGCCAGTTCGCTGGCAGGTGGCAATCAGCCCCAGCATTTT.

This clone was observed a handful of times. The chain is built from TRBV27 and TRBJ2-1; 9 bases line up with TRBD2. The CDR3 has 15 residues. Looked up from germline, CDR1 is MNHEY and CDR2 is SMNVEV (reference sequence). With V trimmed by 6 bases and J by 8 bases, 11 bases remained unmatched. For the CDR3, the DNA is TGTGCCAGCAGCCCTGGGACTAGCTCGTTGGATGAGCAGTTCTTC. Protein product: CASSPGTSSLDEQFF.

The rearrangement links TRBV3-1 (or the pseudogene TRBV3-2) to TRBJ2-1; D tentatively fits TRBD1 or TRBD2 (6 bases each). The ends were cut back, 3 bases at V and 10 bases at J, with 16 bases in the middle. The CDR3 covers 14 residues. Germline loops: CDR1 LGHDT, CDR2 YNNKEL (reference sequence). The CDR3 is CASSQGGSGIEQFF. CDR3 nucleotides: TGTGCCAGCAGCCAGGGGGGCTCGGGTATCGAGCAGTTCTTC.

The DNA for the CDR3 is TGTGCCAGCTCCCCCAAAAGTTACGGGGAGAACACTGAAGCTTTCTTT. This translates into CASSPKSYGENTEAFF. The V gene is TRBV18, the J gene TRBJ1-1; D ambiguous. The V end was cut by 6 bases, the J end by 1 base, with 18 bases between. The CDR3 totals 16 residues. In germline, CDR1 is KGHSH, CDR2 LQKENI.

This chain links TRBV28 with TRBJ1-1; 7 bases map to TRBD1. The germline CDR1 and CDR2 sequences are MDHEN and SYDVKM. V lost 2 bases and J lost 2; bases outside the gene matches: 11. The CDR3 is 17 amino acids. CDR3 nucleotide sequence: TGTGCCAGCAGTTTAATAGGCCAACGACAGGGTAACACTGAAGCTTTCTTT. This codes for CASSLIGQRQGNTEAFF.

The V gene is TRBV6-2 or TRBV6-3, the J gene TRBJ1-2; 10 bases are shared with TRBD1. Germline V CDR1 and CDR2: MNHEY, SVGEGT. The CDR3 runs 12 residues. The ends lost 4 bases at V and 9 bases at J; junction bases unmatched: 2. CDR3 DNA sequence: TGTGCCAGCAGTTGGACAGGGGGGAGCTACACCTTC. Amino acids: CASSWTGGSYTF.

The chain employs TRBV4-1 and TRBJ1-2; TRBD1 might be the D (5 bases). Germline CDR1 MGHRA, CDR2 YSYEKL. V was cut by 3 bases and J by 5 bases, with 10 bases left in between. This CDR3 spans 13 amino acids. Here the CDR3 reads CASSQGTDYGYTF. The CDR3 DNA reads TGCGCCAGCAGCCAGGGGACTGATTATGGCTACACCTTC.

The genes are TRBV9 and TRBJ2-3, with D unresolved. With 5 bases removed from V and 4 bases from J, the gap between germline ends came to 5 bases. Germline CDR1 SGDLS, CDR2 YYNGEE. This CDR3 is built from 11 residues. The CDR3: CASREPDTQYF. CDR3 DNA sequence: TGTGCCAGCAGAGAACCAGATACGCAGTATTTT.

The chain joins TRBV21-1 to TRBJ2-1; the D call of TRBD2 is as the table states it, not checked on the DNA. TRBV21-1 is labeled a pseudogene. There are 10 residues in the CDR3. CDR3 nucleotide sequence: TGTGCCAGCAGCAATGCGGGGCAGTTCTTC. This translates into CASSNAGQFF.

The chain is built from TRBV19 and TRBJ1-5; D is undetermined. V lost 5 bases and J 3 bases, leaving 17 bases between the germline ends. CDR3 length equals 16 residues. Germline assignment: CDR1 LNHDA and CDR2 SQIVND (reference sequence). This chain's CDR3 is CASSPRLTALNQPQHF. Written as DNA, the CDR3 is TGTGCCAGTAGTCCCAGACTAACGGCGCTCAATCAGCCCCAGCATTTT.

This clone was observed a single time. CDR3 protein: CAISEGSGEAFF. The CDR3 region has the DNA TGTGCCATCAGTGAGGGAAGCGGCGAAGCTTTCTTT. The gene calls are TRBV10-3 and TRBJ1-1; unclear D gene. The CDR3 is 12 residues long. Trimming took 2 bases from V and 8 from J, leaving 9 bases between them. Germline CDR1 reads ENHRY; CDR2 reads SYGVKD.